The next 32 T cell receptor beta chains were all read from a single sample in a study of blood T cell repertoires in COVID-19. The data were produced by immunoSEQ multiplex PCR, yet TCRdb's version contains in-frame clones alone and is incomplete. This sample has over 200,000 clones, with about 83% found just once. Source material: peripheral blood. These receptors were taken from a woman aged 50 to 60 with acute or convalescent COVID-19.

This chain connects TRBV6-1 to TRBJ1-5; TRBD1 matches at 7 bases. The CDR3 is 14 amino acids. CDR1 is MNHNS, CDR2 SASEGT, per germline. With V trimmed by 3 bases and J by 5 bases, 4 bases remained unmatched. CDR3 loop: CASSDNRGYQPQHF. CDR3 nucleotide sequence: TGTGCCAGCAGTGATAACAGGGGATATCAGCCCCAGCATTTT.

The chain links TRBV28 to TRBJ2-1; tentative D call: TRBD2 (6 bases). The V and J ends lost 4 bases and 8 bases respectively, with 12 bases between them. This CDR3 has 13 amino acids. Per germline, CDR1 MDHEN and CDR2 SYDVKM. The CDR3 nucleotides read TGTGCCAGCAGTTGGGTTAGGAGGGATGAGCAGTTCTTC. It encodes CASSWVRRDEQFF.

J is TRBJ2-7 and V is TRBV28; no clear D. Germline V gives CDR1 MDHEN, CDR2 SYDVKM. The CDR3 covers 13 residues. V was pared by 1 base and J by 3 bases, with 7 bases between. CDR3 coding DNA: TGTGCCAGCAGTTTATCCCAGTTCTACGAGCAGTACTTC. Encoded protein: CASSLSQFYEQYF.

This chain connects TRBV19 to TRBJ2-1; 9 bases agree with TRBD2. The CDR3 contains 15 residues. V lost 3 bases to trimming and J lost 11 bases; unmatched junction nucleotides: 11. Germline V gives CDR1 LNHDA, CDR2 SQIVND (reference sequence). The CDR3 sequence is CASSIRLLAGQKQFF. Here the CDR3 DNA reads TGTGCCAGTAGTATTCGTTTACTAGCGGGCCAAAAGCAGTTCTTC.

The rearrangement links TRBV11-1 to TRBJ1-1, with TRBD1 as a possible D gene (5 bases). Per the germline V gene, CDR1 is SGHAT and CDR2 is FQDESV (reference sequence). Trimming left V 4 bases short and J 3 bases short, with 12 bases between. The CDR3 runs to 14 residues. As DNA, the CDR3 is TGTGCCAGCAGCTCCGACAGTTGGGACACTGAAGCTTTCTTT. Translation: CASSSDSWDTEAFF. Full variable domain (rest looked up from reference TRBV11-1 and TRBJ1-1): EAEVAQSPRYKITEKSQAVAFWCDPISGHATLYWYRQILGQGPELLVQFQDESVVDDSQLPKDRFSAERLKGVDSTLKIQPAELGDSAMYLCASSSDSWDTEAFFGQGTRLTVV.

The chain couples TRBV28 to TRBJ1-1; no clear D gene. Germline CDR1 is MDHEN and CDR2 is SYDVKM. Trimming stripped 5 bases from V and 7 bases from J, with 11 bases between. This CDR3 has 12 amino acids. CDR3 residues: CASSTGSGEAFF. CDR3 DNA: TGTGCCAGCAGTACGGGGTCCGGTGAAGCTTTCTTT.

The DNA for the CDR3 is TGCAGCGTTGAAAAGGAGGGGTACACTGGTGGCTACACCTTC. Translating it yields CSVEKEGYTGGYTF. The J gene is TRBJ1-2, the V gene TRBV29-1; D possibly corresponds to TRBD1 (5 bases). The CDR3 extends over 14 amino acids. V shed 2 bases and J shed 7 bases, with 17 bases lying between them. Germline V gene data show CDR1 as SQVTM and CDR2 as ANQGSEA.

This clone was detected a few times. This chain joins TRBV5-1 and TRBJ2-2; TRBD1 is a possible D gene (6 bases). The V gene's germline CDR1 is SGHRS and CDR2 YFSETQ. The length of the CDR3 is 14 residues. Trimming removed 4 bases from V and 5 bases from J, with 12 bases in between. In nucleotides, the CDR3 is TGCGCCAGCAGCAACCTACAGGGAACCGGGGAGCTGTTTTTT. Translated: CASSNLQGTGELFF.

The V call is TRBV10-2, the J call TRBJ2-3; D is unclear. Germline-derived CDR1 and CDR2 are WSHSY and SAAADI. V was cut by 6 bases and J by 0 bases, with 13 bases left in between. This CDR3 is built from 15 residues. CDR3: CASSVELLSTDTQYF. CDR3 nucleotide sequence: TGCGCCAGCAGCGTAGAGCTATTAAGCACAGATACGCAGTATTTT.

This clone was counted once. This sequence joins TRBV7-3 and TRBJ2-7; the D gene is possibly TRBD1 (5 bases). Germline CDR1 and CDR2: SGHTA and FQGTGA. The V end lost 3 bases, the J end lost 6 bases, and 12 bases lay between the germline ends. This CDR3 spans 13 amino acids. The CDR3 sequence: CASSLVGQGEQYF. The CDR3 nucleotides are TGTGCCAGCAGCTTGGTAGGCCAGGGCGAGCAGTACTTC.

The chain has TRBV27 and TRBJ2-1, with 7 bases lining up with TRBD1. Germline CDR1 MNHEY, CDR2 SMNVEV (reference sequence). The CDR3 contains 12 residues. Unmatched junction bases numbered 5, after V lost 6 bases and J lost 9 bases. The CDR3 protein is CASSEQGREQFF. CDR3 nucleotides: TGTGCCAGCAGCGAACAGGGGCGTGAGCAGTTCTTC.

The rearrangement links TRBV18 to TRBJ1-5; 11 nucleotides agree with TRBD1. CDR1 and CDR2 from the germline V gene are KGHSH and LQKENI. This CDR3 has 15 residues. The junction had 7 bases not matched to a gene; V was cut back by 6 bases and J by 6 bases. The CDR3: CASSSDRGLSQPQHF. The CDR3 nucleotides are TGTGCCAGCTCTTCGGACAGGGGGCTTAGTCAGCCCCAGCATTTT.

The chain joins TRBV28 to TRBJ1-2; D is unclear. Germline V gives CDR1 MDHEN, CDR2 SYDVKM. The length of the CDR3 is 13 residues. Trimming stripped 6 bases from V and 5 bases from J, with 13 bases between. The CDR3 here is CASSSPPTYGYTF. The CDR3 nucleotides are TGTGCCAGCAGCAGCCCTCCGACTTATGGCTACACCTTC.

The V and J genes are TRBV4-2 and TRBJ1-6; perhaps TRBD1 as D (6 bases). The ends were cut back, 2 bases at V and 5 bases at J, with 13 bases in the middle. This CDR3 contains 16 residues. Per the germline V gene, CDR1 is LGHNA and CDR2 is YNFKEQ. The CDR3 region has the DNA TGTGCCAGCAGCCAAAAACAGGGAGGGGATAATTCACCCCTCCACTTT. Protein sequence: CASSQKQGGDNSPLHF.

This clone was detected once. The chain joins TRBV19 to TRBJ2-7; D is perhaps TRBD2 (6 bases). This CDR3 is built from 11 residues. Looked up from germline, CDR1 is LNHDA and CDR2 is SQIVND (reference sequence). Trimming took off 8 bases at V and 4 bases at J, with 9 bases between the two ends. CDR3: CASGGVYEQYF. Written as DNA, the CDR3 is TGTGCCAGTGGAGGGGTGTACGAGCAGTACTTC.

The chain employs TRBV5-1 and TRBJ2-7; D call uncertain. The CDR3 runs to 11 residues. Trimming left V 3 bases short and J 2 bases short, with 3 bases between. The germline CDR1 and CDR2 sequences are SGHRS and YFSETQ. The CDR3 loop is CASSSTYEQYF. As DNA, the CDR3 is TGCGCCAGCAGCTCAACCTACGAGCAGTACTTC.

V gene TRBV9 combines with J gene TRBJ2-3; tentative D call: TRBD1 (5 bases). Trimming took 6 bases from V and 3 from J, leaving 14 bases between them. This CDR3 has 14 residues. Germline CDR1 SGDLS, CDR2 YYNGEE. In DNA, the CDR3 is TGTGCCAGCATCCTAGGGGTGGGAACAGATACGCAGTATTTT. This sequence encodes CASILGVGTDTQYF.

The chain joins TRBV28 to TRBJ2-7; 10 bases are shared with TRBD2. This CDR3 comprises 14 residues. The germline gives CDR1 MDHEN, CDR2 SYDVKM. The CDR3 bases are TGTGCCAGCAGCGAGGGGCTAGCGGGAGTTATATCCCTGGTA. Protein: CASSEGLAGVISLV.

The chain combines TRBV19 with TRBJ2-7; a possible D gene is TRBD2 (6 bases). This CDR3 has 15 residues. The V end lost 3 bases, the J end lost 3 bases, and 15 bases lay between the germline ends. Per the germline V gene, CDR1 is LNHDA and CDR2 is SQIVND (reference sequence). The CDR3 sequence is CASSMEGRDRYEQYF. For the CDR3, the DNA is TGTGCCAGTAGTATGGAAGGGCGGGACCGCTACGAGCAGTACTTC.

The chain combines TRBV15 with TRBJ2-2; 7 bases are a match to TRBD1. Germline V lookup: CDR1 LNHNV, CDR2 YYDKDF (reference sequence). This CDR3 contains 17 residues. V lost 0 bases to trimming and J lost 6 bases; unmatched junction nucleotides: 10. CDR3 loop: CATSRDKGAMGPGELFF. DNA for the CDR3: TGTGCCACCAGCAGAGATAAGGGGGCTATGGGTCCCGGGGAGCTGTTTTTT.

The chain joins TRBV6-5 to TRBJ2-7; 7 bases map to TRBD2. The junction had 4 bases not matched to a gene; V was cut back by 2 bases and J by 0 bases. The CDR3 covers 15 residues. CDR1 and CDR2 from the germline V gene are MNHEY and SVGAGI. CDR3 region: CASSYGGGLSYEQYF. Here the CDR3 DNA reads TGTGCCAGCAGTTACGGGGGAGGGCTCTCCTACGAGCAGTACTTC.

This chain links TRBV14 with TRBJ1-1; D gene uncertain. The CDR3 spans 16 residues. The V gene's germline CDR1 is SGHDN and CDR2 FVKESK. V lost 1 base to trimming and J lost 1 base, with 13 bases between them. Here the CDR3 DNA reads TGTGCCAGCAGCCAAGCGATGGGTCGCGGGAACACTGAAGCTTTCTTT. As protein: CASSQAMGRGNTEAFF.

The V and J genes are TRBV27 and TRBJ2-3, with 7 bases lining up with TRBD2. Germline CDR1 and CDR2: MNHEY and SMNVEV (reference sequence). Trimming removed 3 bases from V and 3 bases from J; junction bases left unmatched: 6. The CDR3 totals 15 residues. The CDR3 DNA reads TGTGCCAGCAGTTTCGGCCGGGGAGGGACAGATACGCAGTATTTT. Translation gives CASSFGRGGTDTQYF.

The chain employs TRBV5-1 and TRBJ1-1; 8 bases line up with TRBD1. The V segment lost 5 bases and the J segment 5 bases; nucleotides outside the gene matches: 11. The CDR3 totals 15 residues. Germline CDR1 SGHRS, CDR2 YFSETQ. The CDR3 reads CASRPKTGERTEAFF. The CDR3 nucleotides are TGCGCCAGCAGGCCCAAGACAGGGGAGAGGACTGAAGCTTTCTTT.

CDR3 sequence (DNA): TGTGCCAGCAGCCGCGTGGGAGGGGGCAATCAGCCCCAGCATTTT. Protein: CASSRVGGGNQPQHF. J is TRBJ1-5 and V is TRBV7-8, with D possibly TRBD1 on 5 matching bases. The CDR3 sequence is 15 residues long. The V gene lost 5 bases and the J gene lost 2 bases, with 13 bases spanning the gap. Germline CDR1 SGHVS, CDR2 FQNEAQ. The full variable domain, rest sourced from reference TRBV7-8 and TRBJ1-5, is GAGVSQSPRYKVAKRGQDVALRCDPISGHVSLFWYQQALGQGPEFLTYFQNEAQLDKSGLPSDRFFAERPEGSVSTLKIQRTQQEDSAVYLCASSRVGGGNQPQHFGDGTRLSIL.

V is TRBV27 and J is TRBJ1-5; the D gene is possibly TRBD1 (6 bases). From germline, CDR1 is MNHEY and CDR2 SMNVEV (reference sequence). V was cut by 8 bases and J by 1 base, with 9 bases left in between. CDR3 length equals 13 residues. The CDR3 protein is CASRTASNQPQHF. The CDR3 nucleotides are TGTGCCAGCCGGACAGCAAGCAATCAGCCCCAGCATTTT.

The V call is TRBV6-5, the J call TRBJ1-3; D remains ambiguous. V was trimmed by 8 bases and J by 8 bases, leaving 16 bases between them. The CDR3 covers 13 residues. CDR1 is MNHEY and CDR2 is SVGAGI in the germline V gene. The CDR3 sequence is CASSLSWRDTIYF. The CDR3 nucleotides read TGTGCCAGCTCGCTTTCTTGGCGGGACACCATATATTTT.

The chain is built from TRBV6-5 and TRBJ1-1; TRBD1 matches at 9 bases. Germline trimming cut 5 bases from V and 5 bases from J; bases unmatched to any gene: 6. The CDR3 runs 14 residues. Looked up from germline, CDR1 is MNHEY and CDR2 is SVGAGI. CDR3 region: CASSQGQGWTEAFF. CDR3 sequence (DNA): TGTGCCAGCAGTCAGGGACAGGGATGGACTGAAGCTTTCTTT.

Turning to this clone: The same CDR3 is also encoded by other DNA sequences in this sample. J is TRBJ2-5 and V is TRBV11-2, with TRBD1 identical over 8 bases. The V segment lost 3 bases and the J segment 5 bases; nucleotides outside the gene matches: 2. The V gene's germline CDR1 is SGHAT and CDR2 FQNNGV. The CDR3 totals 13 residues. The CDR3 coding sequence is TGTGCCAGCAGCTTTAACAGGGGGGAGACCCAGTACTTC. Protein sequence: CASSFNRGETQYF. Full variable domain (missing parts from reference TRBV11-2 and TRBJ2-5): EAGVAQSPRYKIIEKRQSVAFWCNPISGHATLYWYQQILGQGPKLLIQFQNNGVVDDSQLPKDRFSAERLKGVDSTLKIQPAKLEDSAVYLCASSFNRGETQYFGPGTRLLVL.

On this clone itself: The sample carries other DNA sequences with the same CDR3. CDR3 DNA sequence: TGTGCCACCAGCAGAGATCTCCGGAATGAGCAGTTCTTC. Translating it yields CATSRDLRNEQFF. This sequence joins TRBV15 and TRBJ2-1; no clear D. CDR1 and CDR2 from the germline V gene are LNHNV and YYDKDF (reference sequence). The CDR3 spans 13 residues. With 0 bases removed from V and 7 bases from J, the gap between germline ends came to 7 bases.

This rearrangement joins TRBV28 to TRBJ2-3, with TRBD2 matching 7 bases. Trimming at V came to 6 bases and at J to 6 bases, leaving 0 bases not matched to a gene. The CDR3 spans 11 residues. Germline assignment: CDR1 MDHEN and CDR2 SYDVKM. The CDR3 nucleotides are TGTGCCAGCAGGACTAGCGATACGCAGTATTTT. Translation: CASRTSDTQYF.

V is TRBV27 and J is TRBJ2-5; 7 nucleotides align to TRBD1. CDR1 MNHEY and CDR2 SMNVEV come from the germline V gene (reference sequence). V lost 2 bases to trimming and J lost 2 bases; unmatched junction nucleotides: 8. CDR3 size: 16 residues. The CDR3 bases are TGTGCCAGCAGTTTAGGACAGGTCGGCGGACAAGAGACCCAGTACTTC. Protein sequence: CASSLGQVGGQETQYF.